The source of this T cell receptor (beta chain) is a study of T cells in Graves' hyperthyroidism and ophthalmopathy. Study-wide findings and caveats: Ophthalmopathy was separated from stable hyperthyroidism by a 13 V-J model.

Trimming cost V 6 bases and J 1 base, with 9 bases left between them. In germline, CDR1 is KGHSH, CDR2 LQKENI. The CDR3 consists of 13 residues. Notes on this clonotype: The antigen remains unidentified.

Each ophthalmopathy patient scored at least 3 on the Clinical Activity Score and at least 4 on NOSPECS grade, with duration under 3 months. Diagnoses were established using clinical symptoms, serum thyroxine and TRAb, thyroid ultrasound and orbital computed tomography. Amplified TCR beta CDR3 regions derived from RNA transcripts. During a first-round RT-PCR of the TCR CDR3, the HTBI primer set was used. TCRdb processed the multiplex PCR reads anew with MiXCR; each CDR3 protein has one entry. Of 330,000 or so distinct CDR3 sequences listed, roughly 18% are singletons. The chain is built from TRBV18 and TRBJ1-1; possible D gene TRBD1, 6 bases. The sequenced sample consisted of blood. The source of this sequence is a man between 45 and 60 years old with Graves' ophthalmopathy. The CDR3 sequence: CASSGGRNTEAFF. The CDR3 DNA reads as TGTGCCAGCTCGGGGGGCCGGAACACTGAAGCTTTCTTT.